This T cell receptor beta chain originates from a study of T-cell reconstitution after alpha-beta-depleted transplantation in children. Broader study findings: Alpha-beta T cells about two months after transplant reportedly derived from several hundred expanded graft clones. Newly produced T cells mostly accounted for T-cell counts and diversity one year post-transplant.

The sample holds a few counts of this clonotype. Antigen unknown. A library of TCRbeta sequences, prepared with unique molecular identifiers, was generated. TCRdb fed the PCR reads into MiXCR, producing one record per CDR3 protein. The sample lists around 580,000 distinct CDR3 sequences, over 25% occurring once. The sequence was collected from a boy less than two years old with Wiskott-Aldrich syndrome, due to receive a stem cell transplant. This material consisted of PBMCs, taken before TCRalphabeta/CD19-depleted stem cell transplant.

CDR3 in amino acids: CSVEVQDGNEQFF. The CDR3 nucleotides read TGCAGCGTTGAAGTACAGGACGGGAATGAGCAGTTCTTC. The chain uses TRBV29-1 and TRBJ2-1, with a tentative D call TRBD1 (5 bases). Trimming stripped 1 base from V and 7 bases from J, with 11 bases between. The CDR3 runs to 13 residues. The germline V gene has CDR1 SQVTM and CDR2 ANQGSEA.